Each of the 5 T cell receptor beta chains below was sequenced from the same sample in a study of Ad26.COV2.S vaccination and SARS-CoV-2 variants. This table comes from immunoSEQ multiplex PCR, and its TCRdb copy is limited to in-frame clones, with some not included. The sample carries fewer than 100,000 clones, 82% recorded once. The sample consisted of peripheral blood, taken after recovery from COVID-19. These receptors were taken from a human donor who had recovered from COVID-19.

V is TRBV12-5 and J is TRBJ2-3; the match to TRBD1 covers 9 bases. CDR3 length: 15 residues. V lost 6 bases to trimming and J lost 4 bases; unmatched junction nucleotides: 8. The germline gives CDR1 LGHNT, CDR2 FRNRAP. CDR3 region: CASGLGDRAPDTQYF. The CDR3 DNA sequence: TGTGCTAGTGGCTTAGGGGACAGGGCACCAGATACGCAGTATTTT.

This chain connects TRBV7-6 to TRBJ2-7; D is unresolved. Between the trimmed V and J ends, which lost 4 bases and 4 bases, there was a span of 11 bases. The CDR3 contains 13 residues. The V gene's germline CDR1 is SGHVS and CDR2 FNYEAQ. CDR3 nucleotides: TGTGCCAGCAGCTCCTCAGATGGTTACGAGCAGTACTTC. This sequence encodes CASSSSDGYEQYF.

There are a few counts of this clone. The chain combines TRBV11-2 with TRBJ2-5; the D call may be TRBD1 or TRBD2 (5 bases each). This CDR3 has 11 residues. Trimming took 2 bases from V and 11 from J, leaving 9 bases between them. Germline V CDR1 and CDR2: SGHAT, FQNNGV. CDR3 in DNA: TGTGCCAGCAGCTTACCGGGACCGCAGTACTTC. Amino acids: CASSLPGPQYF.

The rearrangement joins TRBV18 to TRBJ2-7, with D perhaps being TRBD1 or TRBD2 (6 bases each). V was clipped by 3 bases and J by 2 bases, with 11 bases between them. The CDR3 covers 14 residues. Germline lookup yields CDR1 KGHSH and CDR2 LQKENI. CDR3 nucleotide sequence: TGTGCCAGCTCACCGTCGGGGGCTCCCTACGAGCAGTACTTC. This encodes CASSPSGAPYEQYF.

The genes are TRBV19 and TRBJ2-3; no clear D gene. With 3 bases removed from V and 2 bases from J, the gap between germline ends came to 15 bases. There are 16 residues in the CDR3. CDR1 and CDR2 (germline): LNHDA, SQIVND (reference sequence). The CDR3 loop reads CASSIRSSSTTDTQYF. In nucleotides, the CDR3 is TGTGCCAGTAGTATCCGGTCGTCTTCCACCACAGATACGCAGTATTTT. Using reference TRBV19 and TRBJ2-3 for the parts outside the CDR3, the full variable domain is DGGITQSPKYLFRKEGQNVTLSCEQNLNHDAMYWYRQDPGQGLRLIYYSQIVNDFQKGDIAEGYSVSREKKESFPLTVTSAQKNPTAFYLCASSIRSSSTTDTQYFGPGTRLTVL.